The clone carrying this T cell receptor (beta chain) was picked up a small number of times. Its antigen is unknown. From the multiplex PCR reads, TCRdb called clonotypes with MiXCR, one entry per CDR3 protein. This sample has about 60,000 distinct CDR3 sequences, with 57% found just once. This CDR3 contains 17 residues. The V and J ends lost 6 bases and 1 base respectively, with 21 bases between them. The data belong to a study of breast tumors, draining lymph nodes, adjacent tissues. Notes on the study in general: Compared with lymph nodes, tumors were less diverse; compared with nontumor tissue, more. Findings are consistent with lymph node origin and intratumoral expansion of most tumor T cells. Luminal-like breast cancer showed significantly greater tumor-nontumor repertoire similarity than basal-like breast cancer did. That most tumor T cells come from lymph nodes remained unproven.

The specimen sequenced was breast tumor tissue. The V call is TRBV12-3 or TRBV12-4, the J call TRBJ1-1, with D tentatively TRBD1 (6 bases). The sequence was collected from a female donor with breast cancer. Some clones in this sample may be carry-over from other donors' samples. This CDR3 reads CASSPIDRYRWNTEAFF. CDR3 sequence (DNA): TGTGCCAGCAGCCCAATAGACAGGTACCGTTGGAACACTGAAGCTTTCTTT.